A selection of T cell receptor beta chains follows, all from one sample in a study of blood T cell repertoires in COVID-19. Sequencing used immunoSEQ multiplex PCR; TCRdb keeps in-frame clones, though not all of them. The sample lists fewer than 250,000 clones; approximately 90% were seen once. The source material was peripheral blood. These receptors were obtained from a man in his sixties or seventies with acute or convalescent COVID-19. The CDR3 runs from the conserved cysteine through the conserved F or W.

v_gene,j_gene,CDR3aa
TRBV28,TRBJ1-1,CASSSGGTEAFF
TRBV20-1,TRBJ2-5,CSASPLTSGNQETQYF
TRBV10-3,TRBJ2-7,CAISEGGGYEQYF
TRBV7-2,TRBJ2-7,CASSLSRDRTYEQYF
TRBV7-2,TRBJ2-1,CASSFYLSAAGQFF
TRBV5-4,TRBJ1-2,CASSEKGGGYGYTF
TRBV27,TRBJ2-1,CASSSDTHNEQFF
TRBV11-2,TRBJ1-1,CASSLQGAMVAFF
TRBV20-1,TRBJ2-5,CSASPEETQYF
TRBV6-5,TRBJ2-3,CATSSGTADTQYF
TRBV10-3,TRBJ2-3,CAISDPIPGPGRSDTQYF
TRBV4-1,TRBJ1-1,CASSQVATGGTGTEAFF
TRBV28,TRBJ1-5,CASRTGGSNQPQHF
TRBV4-2,TRBJ2-7,CASSTRGVTYEQYF
TRBV28,TRBJ1-1,CASNAWTENTEAFF
TRBV9,TRBJ2-5,CASSVHLGQQETQYF
TRBV14,TRBJ2-1,CASSQEASGSFKNEQFF
TRBV28,TRBJ1-1,CASILLIGTEAFF
TRBV28,TRBJ2-3,CASSSIAGGGTDTQYF
TRBV14,TRBJ2-1,CASSLRYGRGVHNEQFF
TRBV18,TRBJ2-1,CASSPPASGSLMQFF
TRBV7-9,TRBJ2-7,CASTPTGGSSYEQYF
TRBV27,TRBJ1-6,CASSFSGSAGYNSPLHF
TRBV5-6,TRBJ1-1,CASSLDRANTEAFF
TRBV19,TRBJ2-7,CASSMVQGEQYF
TRBV5-4,TRBJ2-3,CASSFWLASSTDTQYF
TRBV19,TRBJ2-5,CASSLSRGSGETQYF
TRBV6-4,TRBJ2-2,CASSDTSTGELFF
TRBV18,TRBJ2-7,CASSPLRLAGGSAQYF
TRBV29-1,TRBJ1-2,CSGRQGGSYTF
TRBV5-6,TRBJ2-7,CASSLGQALITTEQYF
TRBV6-5,TRBJ1-2,CASSPRRTSNYGYTF
TRBV30,TRBJ2-1,CAWRASGSSNEQFF
TRBV11-3,TRBJ2-2,CASSLGQGGELFF
TRBV2,TRBJ2-7,CASSLWTSGLSSYEQYF
TRBV3-1/TRBV3-2,TRBJ2-7,CASSNSGTSYEQYF
TRBV7-6,TRBJ2-3,CASSLQTQRGTDTQYF
TRBV6-5,TRBJ1-1,CASSMDTVNTEAFF
TRBV5-3,TRBJ2-3,CARSLVASGRARDTQYF
TRBV30,TRBJ2-5,CAWSVSVAGAAQYF